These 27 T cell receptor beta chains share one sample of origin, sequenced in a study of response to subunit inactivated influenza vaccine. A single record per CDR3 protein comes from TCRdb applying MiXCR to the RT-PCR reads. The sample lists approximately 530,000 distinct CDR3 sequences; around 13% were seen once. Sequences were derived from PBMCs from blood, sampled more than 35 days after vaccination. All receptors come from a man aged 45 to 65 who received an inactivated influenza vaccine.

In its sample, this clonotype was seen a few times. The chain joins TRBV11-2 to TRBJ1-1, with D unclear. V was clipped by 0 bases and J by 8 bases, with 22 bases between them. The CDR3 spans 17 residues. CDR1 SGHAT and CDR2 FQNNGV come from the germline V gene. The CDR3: CASSLDHCPGPGREAFF. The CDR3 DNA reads TGTGCCAGCAGCTTAGACCACTGTCCCGGCCCTGGAAGAGAAGCTTTCTTT.

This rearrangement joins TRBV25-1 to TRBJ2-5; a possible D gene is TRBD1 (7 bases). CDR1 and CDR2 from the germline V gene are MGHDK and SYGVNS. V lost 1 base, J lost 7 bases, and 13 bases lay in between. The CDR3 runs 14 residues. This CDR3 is CASSESRQGGTQYF. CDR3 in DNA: TGTGCCAGCAGTGAATCTCGCCAGGGGGGGACCCAGTACTTC.

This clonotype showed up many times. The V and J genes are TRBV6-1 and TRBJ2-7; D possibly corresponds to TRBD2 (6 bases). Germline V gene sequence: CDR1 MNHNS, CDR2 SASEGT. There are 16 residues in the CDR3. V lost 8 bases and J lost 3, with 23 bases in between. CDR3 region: CASRGIGDSIFYEQYF. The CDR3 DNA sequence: TGTGCCAGCCGGGGTATTGGGGACTCTATATTCTACGAGCAGTACTTC.

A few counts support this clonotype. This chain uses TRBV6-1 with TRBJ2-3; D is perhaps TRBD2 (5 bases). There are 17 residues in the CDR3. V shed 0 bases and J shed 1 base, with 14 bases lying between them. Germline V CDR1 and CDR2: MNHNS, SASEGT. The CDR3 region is CASSEAQKVSGTDTQYF. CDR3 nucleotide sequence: TGTGCCAGCAGTGAAGCGCAAAAGGTTAGCGGCACAGATACGCAGTATTTT.

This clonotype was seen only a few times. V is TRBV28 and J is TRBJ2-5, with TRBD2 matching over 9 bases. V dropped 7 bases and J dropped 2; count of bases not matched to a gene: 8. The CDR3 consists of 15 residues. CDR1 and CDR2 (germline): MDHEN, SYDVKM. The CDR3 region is CASTISGSGQETQYF. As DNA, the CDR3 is TGTGCCAGCACTATTAGCGGGAGCGGGCAAGAGACCCAGTACTTC.

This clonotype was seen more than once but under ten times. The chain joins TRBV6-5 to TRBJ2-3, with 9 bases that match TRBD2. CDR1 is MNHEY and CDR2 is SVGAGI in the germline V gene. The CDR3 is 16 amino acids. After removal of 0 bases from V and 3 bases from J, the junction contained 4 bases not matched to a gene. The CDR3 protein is CASSYSRRGGTDTQYF. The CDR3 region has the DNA TGTGCCAGCAGTTACTCTAGGCGGGGGGGGACAGATACGCAGTATTTT.

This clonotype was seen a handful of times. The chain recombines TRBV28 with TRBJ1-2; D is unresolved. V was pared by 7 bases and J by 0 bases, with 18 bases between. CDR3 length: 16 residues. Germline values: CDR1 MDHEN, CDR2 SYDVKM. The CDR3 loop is CASMRQARTTNYGYTF. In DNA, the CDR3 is TGTGCCAGCATGAGGCAGGCCCGGACTACTAACTATGGCTACACCTTC.

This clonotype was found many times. The CDR3 nucleotides read TGTGCCAGCAGGCTGGGGGGTTCCTTAAACTATGGCTACACCTTC. The encoded protein is CASRLGGSLNYGYTF. The chain employs TRBV12-3 or TRBV12-4 and TRBJ1-2; tentatively, D is TRBD1 (5 bases). The V end was cut by 6 bases, the J end by 2 bases, with 16 bases between. CDR3 size: 15 residues.

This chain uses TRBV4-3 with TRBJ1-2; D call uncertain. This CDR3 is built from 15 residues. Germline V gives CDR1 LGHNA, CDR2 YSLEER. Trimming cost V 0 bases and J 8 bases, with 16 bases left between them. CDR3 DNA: TGCGCCAGCAGCCAAGAAATAGGAGGTCGCTCCGGCTACACCTTC. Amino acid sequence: CASSQEIGGRSGYTF.

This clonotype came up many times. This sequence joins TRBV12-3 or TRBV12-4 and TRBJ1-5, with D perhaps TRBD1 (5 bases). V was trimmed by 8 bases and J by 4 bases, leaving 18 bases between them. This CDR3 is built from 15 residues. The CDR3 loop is CASSSLAGHNQPQHF. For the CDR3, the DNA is TGTGCCAGCTCCTCTCTGGCAGGGCATAATCAGCCCCAGCATTTT.

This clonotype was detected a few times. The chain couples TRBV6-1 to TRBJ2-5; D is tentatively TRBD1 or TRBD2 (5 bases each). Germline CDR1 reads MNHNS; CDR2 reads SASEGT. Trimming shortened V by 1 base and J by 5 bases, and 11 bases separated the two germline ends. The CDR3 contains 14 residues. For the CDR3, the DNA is TGTGCCAGCAGTGAAGTCGGGGCGCCGGAGACCCAGTACTTC. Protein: CASSEVGAPETQYF.

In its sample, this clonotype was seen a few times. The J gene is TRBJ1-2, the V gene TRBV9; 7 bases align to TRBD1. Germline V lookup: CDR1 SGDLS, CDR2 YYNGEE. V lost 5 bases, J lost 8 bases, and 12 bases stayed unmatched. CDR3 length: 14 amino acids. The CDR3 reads CASSQGQGGRGYTF. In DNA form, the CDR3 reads TGTGCCAGCAGTCAGGGCCAGGGGGGGCGCGGCTACACCTTC.

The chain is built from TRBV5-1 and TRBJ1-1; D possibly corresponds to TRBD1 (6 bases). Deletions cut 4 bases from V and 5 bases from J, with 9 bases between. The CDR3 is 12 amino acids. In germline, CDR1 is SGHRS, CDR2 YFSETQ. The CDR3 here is CASSAGATEAFF. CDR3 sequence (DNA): TGCGCCAGCAGCGCGGGGGCGACTGAAGCTTTCTTT.

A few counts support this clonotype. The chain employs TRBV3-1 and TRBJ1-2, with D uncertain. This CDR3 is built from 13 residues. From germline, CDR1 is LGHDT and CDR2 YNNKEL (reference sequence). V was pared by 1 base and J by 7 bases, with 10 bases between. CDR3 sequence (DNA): TGTGCCAGCAGCCAAGTCCTCTCCTTTGGCTACACCTTC. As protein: CASSQVLSFGYTF.

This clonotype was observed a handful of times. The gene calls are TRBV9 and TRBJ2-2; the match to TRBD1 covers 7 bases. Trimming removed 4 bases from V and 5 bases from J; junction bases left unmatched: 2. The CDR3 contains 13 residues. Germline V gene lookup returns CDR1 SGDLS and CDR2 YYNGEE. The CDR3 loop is CASSQGETGELFF. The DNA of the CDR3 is TGTGCCAGCAGCCAGGGGGAAACCGGGGAGCTGTTTTTT.

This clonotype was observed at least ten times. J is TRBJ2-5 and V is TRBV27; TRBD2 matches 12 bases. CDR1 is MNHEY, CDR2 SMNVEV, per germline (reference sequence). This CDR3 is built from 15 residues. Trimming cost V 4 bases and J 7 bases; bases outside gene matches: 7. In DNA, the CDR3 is TGTGCCAGCAGTTCCCTAGCGGGGGGGCCGGGGACCCAGTACTTC. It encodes CASSSLAGGPGTQYF.

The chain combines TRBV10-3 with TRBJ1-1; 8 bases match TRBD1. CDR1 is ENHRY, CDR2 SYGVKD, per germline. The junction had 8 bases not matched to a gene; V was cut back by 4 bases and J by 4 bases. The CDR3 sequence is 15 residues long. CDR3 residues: CAISAQGAPGTEAFF. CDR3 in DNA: TGTGCCATCAGTGCGCAGGGGGCACCGGGCACTGAAGCTTTCTTT.

The chain's CDR3 is CASSQEPEDRGGTGELFF. The DNA of the CDR3 is TGCGCCAGCAGCCAAGAGCCTGAGGACAGGGGCGGCACCGGGGAGCTGTTTTTT. The gene calls are TRBV4-3 and TRBJ2-2, with 9 bases lining up with TRBD1. In germline, CDR1 is LGHNA, CDR2 YSLEER. The CDR3 runs to 18 residues. The V segment lost 0 bases and the J segment 4 bases; nucleotides outside the gene matches: 9.

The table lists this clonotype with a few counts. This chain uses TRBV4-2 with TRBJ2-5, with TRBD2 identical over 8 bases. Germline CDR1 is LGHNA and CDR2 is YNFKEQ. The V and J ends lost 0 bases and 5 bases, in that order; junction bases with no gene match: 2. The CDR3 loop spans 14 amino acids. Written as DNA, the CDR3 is TGTGCCAGCAGCCAAGAGTCGGGAGGGGAGACCCAGTACTTC. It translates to CASSQESGGETQYF.

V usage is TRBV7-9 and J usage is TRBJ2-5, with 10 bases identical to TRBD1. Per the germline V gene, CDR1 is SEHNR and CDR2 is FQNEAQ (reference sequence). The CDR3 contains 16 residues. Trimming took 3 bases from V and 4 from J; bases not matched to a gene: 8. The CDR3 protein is CASSLGDWTGGETQYF. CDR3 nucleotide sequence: TGTGCCAGCAGCTTGGGGGACTGGACAGGGGGAGAGACCCAGTACTTC. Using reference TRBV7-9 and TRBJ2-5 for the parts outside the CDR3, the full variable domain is DTGVSQNPRHKITKRGQNVTFRCDPISEHNRLYWYRQTLGQGPEFLTYFQNEAQLEKSRLLSDRFSAERPKGSFSTLEIQRTEQGDSAMYLCASSLGDWTGGETQYFGPGTRLLVL.

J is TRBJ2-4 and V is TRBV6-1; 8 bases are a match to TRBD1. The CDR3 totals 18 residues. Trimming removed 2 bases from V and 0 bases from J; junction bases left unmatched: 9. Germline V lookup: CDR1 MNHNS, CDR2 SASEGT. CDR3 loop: CASSEPGQATLAKNIQYF. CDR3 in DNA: TGTGCCAGCAGTGAACCGGGACAGGCTACCTTAGCCAAAAACATTCAGTACTTC.

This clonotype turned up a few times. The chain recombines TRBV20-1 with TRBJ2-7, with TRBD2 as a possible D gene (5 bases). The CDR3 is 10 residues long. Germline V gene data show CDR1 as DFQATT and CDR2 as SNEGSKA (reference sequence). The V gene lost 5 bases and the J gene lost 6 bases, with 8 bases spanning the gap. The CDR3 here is CSARTGEQYF. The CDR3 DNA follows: TGCAGTGCTCGGACTGGCGAGCAGTACTTC.

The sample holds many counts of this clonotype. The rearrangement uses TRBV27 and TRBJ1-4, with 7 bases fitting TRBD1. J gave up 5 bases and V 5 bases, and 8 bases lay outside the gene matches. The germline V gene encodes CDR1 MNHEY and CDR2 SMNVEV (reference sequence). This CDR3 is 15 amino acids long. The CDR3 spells CASSHAGTVNEKLFF. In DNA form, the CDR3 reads TGTGCCAGCAGTCACGCCGGGACAGTAAATGAAAAACTGTTTTTT. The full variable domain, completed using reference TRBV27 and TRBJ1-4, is EAQVTQNPRYLITVTGKKLTVTCSQNMNHEYMSWYRQDPGLGLRQIYYSMNVEVTDKGDVPEGYKVSRKEKRNFPLILESPSPNQTSLYFCASSHAGTVNEKLFFGSGTQLSVL.

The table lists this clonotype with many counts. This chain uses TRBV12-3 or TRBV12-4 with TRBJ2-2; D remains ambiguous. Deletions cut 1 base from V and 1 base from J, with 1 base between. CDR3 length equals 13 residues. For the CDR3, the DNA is TGTGCCAGCAGTTTAGGGAACACCGGGGAGCTGTTTTTT. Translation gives CASSLGNTGELFF.

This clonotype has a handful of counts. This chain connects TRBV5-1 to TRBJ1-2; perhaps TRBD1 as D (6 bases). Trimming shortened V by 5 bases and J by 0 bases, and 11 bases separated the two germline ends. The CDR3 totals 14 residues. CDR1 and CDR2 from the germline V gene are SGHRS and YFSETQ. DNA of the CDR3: TGCGCCAGCAGACCGACAGGAGCTAACTATGGCTACACCTTC. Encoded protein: CASRPTGANYGYTF.

Written as DNA, the CDR3 is TGTGCCAGCGGCCCCGGGGTCCTCTACTGGCAGTACTTC. Residues: CASGPGVLYWQYF. The chain links TRBV28 to TRBJ2-7, with D possibly TRBD2 on 5 matching bases. The CDR3 consists of 13 residues. Germline CDR1 is MDHEN and CDR2 is SYDVKM. Between the trimmed V and J ends, which lost 8 bases and 9 bases, there was a span of 20 bases.

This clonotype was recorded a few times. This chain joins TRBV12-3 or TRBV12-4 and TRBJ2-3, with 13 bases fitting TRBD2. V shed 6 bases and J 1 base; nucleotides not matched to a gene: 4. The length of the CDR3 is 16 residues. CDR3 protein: CASRPGLAGRTDTQYF. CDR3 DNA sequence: TGTGCCAGCAGGCCGGGACTAGCGGGGCGCACAGATACGCAGTATTTT.